Listed below are T cell receptor beta chains from one sample, sequenced in a study of T cell responses to AZD1222 COVID-19 vaccine. Some clones are missing from TCRdb's copy, which holds only in-frame ones; the method was immunoSEQ multiplex PCR. In the table there are about 120,000 clones, roughly 92% of which are singletons. The sequences come from peripheral blood, collected on day 0 of AZD1222 vaccination. These receptors all come from an adult in good health. CDR3s include the opening cysteine and the closing phenylalanine or tryptophan. D genes are given only for firm matches. Rows may omit the clone size; those that give it use once, few, many or a size class.

TGTGCCAGCAGACAGACGAGCAGCTCCTACGAGCAGTACTTC | CASRQTSSSYEQYF | - | TRBJ2-7 | TRBV6-5 | -
TGTGCCAGCAGTCGAGGGACAGTCTACGAGCAGTACTTC | CASSRGTVYEQYF | - | TRBJ2-7 | TRBV12-3/TRBV12-4 | TRBD1
TGTGCCAGCAGCTTGGAACCGAGCAATCAGCCCCAGCATTTT | CASSLEPSNQPQHF | once | TRBJ1-5 | TRBV5-4 | -
TGTGCCAGCACCCCAGGGGGCGGAGCACGAGATACGCAGTATTTT | CASTPGGGARDTQYF | - | TRBJ2-3 | TRBV7-9 | TRBD1
TGTGCCAGCAGCTTGGCCACTGAAGCTTTCTTT | CASSLATEAFF | - | TRBJ1-1 | TRBV7-2 | -
TGTGCCAGCAGTTTAGACAGGGCCTACAATGAGCAGTTCTTC | CASSLDRAYNEQFF | - | TRBJ2-1 | TRBV28 | TRBD1
TGTGCCAGCAGTTTACCGGGGGTCGACGAGCAGTACTTC | CASSLPGVDEQYF | - | TRBJ2-7 | TRBV28 | -
TGTGCCAGCAGCCCGACTAGCGGGGCGCGGCTAACCGGGGAGCTGTTTTTT | CASSPTSGARLTGELFF | - | TRBJ2-2 | TRBV7-3 | TRBD2
TGTGCCAGCAGCTTAGCTTCAGGGAACACCGGGGAGCTGTTTTTT | CASSLASGNTGELFF | - | TRBJ2-2 | TRBV7-6 | -
TGCGCCAGCAGCCCGGGACAGTTAATAGGCTACACCTTC | CASSPGQLIGYTF | - | TRBJ1-2 | TRBV4-1 | TRBD1
TGTGCCAGCAGCGTAAATTGGGGAGAAGAGACCCAGTACTTC | CASSVNWGEETQYF | few | TRBJ2-5 | TRBV9 | -
TGCAGTGCTAGGGATACCGGGACCCAGTACTTC | CSARDTGTQYF | - | TRBJ2-5 | TRBV20-1 | -
TGTGCCAGCAGCGTAGGAGCATTTTTCACCTTC | CASSVGAFFTF | once | TRBJ1-2 | TRBV9 | -
TGTGCCAGCGTCTTAGCTTTCTCTGGGGCCAACGTCCTGACTTTC | CASVLAFSGANVLTF | - | TRBJ2-6 | TRBV11-2 | -
TGTGCCAGCAGCGTAGATACAGGGCTGAACACTGAAGCTTTCTTT | CASSVDTGLNTEAFF | - | TRBJ1-1 | TRBV9 | -
TGTGCCAGCAGTGATTGGGGGTACGAGCAGTACTTC | CASSDWGYEQYF | - | TRBJ2-7 | TRBV2 | -
TGTGCCAGCTCACCAAACTCGGCGAACAATGAGCAGTTCTTC | CASSPNSANNEQFF | - | TRBJ2-1 | TRBV18 | -
TGTGCCAGCAGCTCCTCGGGGACTAGCGGGGGCACCGGGGAGCTGTTTTTT | CASSSSGTSGGTGELFF | - | TRBJ2-2 | TRBV7-3 | TRBD2
TGTGCCTGGAGTGTACAGGGCTACGAGCAGTACTTC | CAWSVQGYEQYF | - | TRBJ2-7 | TRBV30 | -
TGTGCCAGCAGCATGGCAGGGGGGGCGCTTAATTCACCCCTCCACTTT | CASSMAGGALNSPLHF | - | TRBJ1-6 | TRBV7-2 | TRBD1
TGTGCCAGCAGCGCCGTCTCTGGGGCCAACGTCCTGACTTTC | CASSAVSGANVLTF | - | TRBJ2-6 | TRBV9 | -
TGTGCCAGCAGTGAGTACAGCTCCTACGAGCAGTACTTC | CASSEYSSYEQYF | - | TRBJ2-7 | TRBV6-1 | -
TGTGCCAGCAGCCCTGAGGCAGTCGTGGGCTACGAGCAGTACTTC | CASSPEAVVGYEQYF | - | TRBJ2-7 | TRBV7-9 | -
TGTGCCAGTAGAACGTCACAGGGTAACTATGGCTACACCTTC | CASRTSQGNYGYTF | - | TRBJ1-2 | TRBV19 | -
TGTGCCAGCAGTTCCCAGGAGACATCGGATGAGCAGTTCTTC | CASSSQETSDEQFF | - | TRBJ2-1 | TRBV6-5 | -
TGTGCCAGTAGACGGGAGCCCAAGATGAACACTGAAGCTTTCTTT | CASRREPKMNTEAFF | - | TRBJ1-1 | TRBV19 | -
TGTGCCAGCAGCGTAGGAGACAGAAACACCATATATTTT | CASSVGDRNTIYF | - | TRBJ1-3 | TRBV9 | -
TGTGCCAGCAGCTTAGGGGGAGCTGGGGCGTTACACTATGGCTACACCTTC | CASSLGGAGALHYGYTF | - | TRBJ1-2 | TRBV7-9 | -
TGCGCCAGCAGCCAAGATTGGGGCGGGGGCCATGCCTCCTACGAGCAGTACTTC | CASSQDWGGGHASYEQYF | - | TRBJ2-7 | TRBV4-3 | -
TGTGCCAGCAGCCCCACATCGGGTCTGAACACTGAAGCTTTCTTT | CASSPTSGLNTEAFF | - | TRBJ1-1 | TRBV7-9 | -
TGTGCCAGCAGCGCAAACAGGGGAGGAGAAGAGACCCAGTACTTC | CASSANRGGEETQYF | - | TRBJ2-5 | TRBV7-2 | -
TGCAGTGCTAGTGGCGGGACTGAAGCTTTCTTT | CSASGGTEAFF | - | TRBJ1-1 | TRBV20-1 | -
TGTGCCAGCTCACCGAGGGGACAGGAGGCCCTCTCTGGGGCCAACGTCCTGACTTTC | CASSPRGQEALSGANVLTF | - | TRBJ2-6 | TRBV18 | TRBD1
TGCAGTGCTAGTTCAGGTGTGGTTAAATTCCCCTACGAGCAGTACTTC | CSASSGVVKFPYEQYF | once | TRBJ2-7 | TRBV20-1 | -
TGTGCCAGCAGCTTAGTGGGACAGTCCAGCAATCAGCCCCAGCATTTT | CASSLVGQSSNQPQHF | - | TRBJ1-5 | TRBV7-2 | TRBD1
TGTGCCAGCAGCGCCCGACTAGCGGATAGTGATACGCAGTATTTT | CASSARLADSDTQYF | - | TRBJ2-3 | TRBV9 | TRBD2
TGTGCCAGCAGCTTAGCGGCAGGGTTCCACGAGCAGTACTTC | CASSLAAGFHEQYF | few | TRBJ2-7 | TRBV7-9 | -
TGTGCCACCAGCAGAGATGTAGAAGAGACCCAGTACTTC | CATSRDVEETQYF | - | TRBJ2-5 | TRBV15 | -
TGTGCCAGCTCACCACGCCAGTCGTCAACTAATGAAAAACTGTTTTTT | CASSPRQSSTNEKLFF | - | TRBJ1-4 | TRBV18 | -
TGTGCCAGCAACCTACAGGGGTCCAATTCACCCCTCCACTTT | CASNLQGSNSPLHF | - | TRBJ1-6 | TRBV6-6 | TRBD1
TGTGCCAGCAGCACCAGGACAAGGGGGAATGAGCAGTTCTTC | CASSTRTRGNEQFF | - | TRBJ2-1 | TRBV13 | -